Listed below are T cell receptor beta chains from one sample, sequenced in a study of blood T cell repertoires in COVID-19. This table comes from immunoSEQ multiplex PCR, and its TCRdb copy is limited to in-frame clones, with some not included. The repertoire consists of 110,000 to 150,000 clones, with about four fifths occurring once and the leading ten covering roughly 4.9%. The sample comprised peripheral blood. These receptors originate from a woman aged 70-85 years with COVID-19, enrolled during active disease. Each CDR3 is given with its conserved first and last residue. Each record gives: clone size, V gene, J gene, CDR3 protein. Clone sizes are given selectively: once, few, many, or a class where the clone is expanded.

.	TRBV6-1	TRBJ1-2	CASSEKTDPVVYGYTF
.	TRBV6-2/TRBV6-3	TRBJ1-2	CASSQDRAWSYTF
.	TRBV5-4	TRBJ2-3	CASSQGLAGSTDTQYF
.	TRBV5-6	TRBJ2-5	CASSPSAGEWETQYF
.	TRBV2	TRBJ1-6	CASSGGDRGNSPLHF
.	TRBV6-5	TRBJ2-2	CASSYEAGGIGELFF
.	TRBV15	TRBJ1-5	CATSRETGTRNQPQHF
.	TRBV6-5	TRBJ2-7	CASNAYVSYEQYF
.	TRBV7-2	TRBJ1-3	CASSPRSNTIYF
.	TRBV30	TRBJ1-1	CAWNTGGANTEAFF
.	TRBV7-3	TRBJ2-4	CASSSIAGIILAKNIQYF
.	TRBV5-6	TRBJ1-1	CASSLGQGAQNTEAFF
.	TRBV6-5	TRBJ2-5	CASKEYLSFAETQYF
few	TRBV6-1	TRBJ2-5	CASSEGVPAGTQYF
.	TRBV19	TRBJ1-5	CASSIGGGSNQPQHF
.	TRBV10-3	TRBJ2-5	CAIKTGSNQETQYF
.	TRBV5-1	TRBJ2-2	CASRIGGALNTGELFF
.	TRBV11-2	TRBJ2-7	CASSRDRAYEQYF
.	TRBV29-1	TRBJ1-2	CSVDPTSTYGYTF
.	TRBV2	TRBJ2-3	CASGWTPTDTQYF
.	TRBV28	TRBJ2-4	CASSSRDIQYF
.	TRBV5-1	TRBJ1-5	CASRPGMGGTQPQHF
.	TRBV2	TRBJ1-2	CASSRDRGATGYTF
.	TRBV20-1	TRBJ2-5	CSASGVLAGSRGETQYF
.	TRBV6-2/TRBV6-3	TRBJ1-5	CASSQRQGATLNQPQHF
.	TRBV6-5	TRBJ1-3	CASRASFSGNTIYF
few	TRBV6-5	TRBJ1-2	CASIPGGDSFVYTF
.	TRBV28	TRBJ2-1	CASSSGTGTDNEQFF
once	TRBV11-2	TRBJ1-6	CASSLGAGGTYNSPLHF
.	TRBV6-5	TRBJ1-1	CASSYGIGGDTEAFF
.	TRBV10-3	TRBJ1-2	CAISEATDNYGYTF
.	TRBV3-1/TRBV3-2	TRBJ2-1	CASTPRGLAGGQKQFF
.	TRBV27	TRBJ1-1	CASSLGRNTEAFF
.	TRBV30	TRBJ1-2	CASSGGRRGYGYTF
.	TRBV27	TRBJ1-6	CASSDPGSPLHF
many	TRBV2	TRBJ1-6	CASMGTGVFSDNSPLHF
.	TRBV5-5	TRBJ1-1	CASSTREGGGPNTEAFF
.	TRBV6-1	TRBJ2-5	CASSELSGGGRQETQYF
.	TRBV7-2	TRBJ1-2	CASSLGGQGGLNYGYTF
.	TRBV4-2	TRBJ1-4	CASSQRGTNEKLFF
.	TRBV28	TRBJ1-1	CASSGQGMNTEAFF
once	TRBV5-1	TRBJ1-1	CASSSRLTGGNTEAFF
.	TRBV5-4	TRBJ1-2	CASSTSQASYGGYTF
.	TRBV15	TRBJ1-1	CATSRDWQGLGNTEAFF
.	TRBV5-1	TRBJ1-2	CASSPGQAGGYGYTF
.	TRBV5-4	TRBJ1-2	CASSLAAGAGGYTF
.	TRBV28	TRBJ2-2	CASSLNRGRSGELFF
.	TRBV5-1	TRBJ2-1	CASSFLGGPWDEQFF